The 24 T cell receptor beta chains listed next were all sequenced from one sample in a study of T cells expressing NK-cell markers. No DNA is given; TCRdb re-called the 5' RACE reads and lists each CDR3 protein once. The repertoire table contains approximately 440,000 distinct CDR3 sequences. Sequencing was carried out using blood T cells: a sorted CD56 or NKG2C T cell subset, CD4+ or CD8+ T cells, or bulk PBMC T cells (not recorded which). Receptors originate from a woman in her forties or fifties in good health.

The gene calls are TRBV20-1 and TRBJ2-2. The CDR3 consists of 13 residues. CDR1 and CDR2 from the germline V gene are DFQATT and SNEGSKA (reference sequence). CDR3: CSAQHSSTGELFF.

This rearrangement joins TRBV7-8 to TRBJ1-1. The CDR3 has 13 residues. Germline assignment: CDR1 SGHVS and CDR2 FQNEAQ. The CDR3 sequence is CASSSNPNTEAFF.

V usage is TRBV6-5 and J usage is TRBJ2-3; checking the TCRdb D call of TRBD2 is not possible without DNA. Germline V gene sequence: CDR1 MNHEY, CDR2 SVGAGI. The CDR3 has 15 amino acids. The CDR3 here is CASSSASGRSDTQYF.

This chain links TRBV7-7 with TRBJ2-1; TCRdb's D gene call, TRBD2, goes unchecked for lack of DNA. The CDR3 is 14 amino acids. Germline CDR1 reads SSHAT; CDR2 reads FNYEAQ (reference sequence). CDR3 residues: CASSPGLMRGEQFF.

The chain combines TRBV12-3 or TRBV12-4 with TRBJ2-1; TCRdb's D call of TRBD2 is untestable without DNA. The length of the CDR3 is 14 residues. The chain's CDR3 is CASGAGGLYNEQFF.

The gene calls are TRBV5-1 and TRBJ2-7; the TCRdb call, TRBD2, lacks DNA for checking. Per the germline V gene, CDR1 is SGHRS and CDR2 is YFSETQ. The CDR3 consists of 16 residues. The CDR3 protein is CASSYLSSGGSYEQYF.

The gene calls are TRBV27 and TRBJ2-1. The CDR3 is 14 residues long. Looked up from germline, CDR1 is MNHEY and CDR2 is SMNVEV (reference sequence). This CDR3 reads CASTALSSYNEQFF.

This rearrangement joins TRBV29-1 to TRBJ2-3; TCRdb indicates TRBD1, and absent DNA this call remains unverified. The germline gives CDR1 SQVTM, CDR2 ANQGSEA. CDR3 length: 13 amino acids. The CDR3 protein is CTVRGTVTDTQYF.

The chain links TRBV7-2 to TRBJ2-1. Looked up from germline, CDR1 is SGHTA and CDR2 is FQGNSA. The CDR3 has 15 residues. The CDR3 loop reads CASSLSGATYNEQFF.

This CDR3 is CASSQGGRLRGTEAFF. The V and J genes are TRBV4-1 and TRBJ1-1; TCRdb's D gene call, TRBD1, goes unchecked for lack of DNA. Germline-derived CDR1 and CDR2 are MGHRA and YSYEKL. The CDR3 is 16 residues long.

This sequence joins TRBV6-5 and TRBJ1-5. Germline-derived CDR1 and CDR2 are MNHEY and SVGAGI. The CDR3 length is 14 residues. Here the CDR3 reads CASWRVRRNQPQHF.

This chain uses TRBV4-1 with TRBJ2-1; TCRdb's D call, TRBD2, is unchecked because there is no DNA. There are 16 residues in the CDR3. Germline-derived CDR1 and CDR2 are MGHRA and YSYEKL. CDR3 loop: CASSQEWAGGYNEQFF.

V gene TRBV24-1 combines with J gene TRBJ2-1; the D call of TRBD2 rests on TCRdb alone, since no DNA is present to check it. CDR1 is KGHDR and CDR2 is SFDVKD in the germline V gene. There are 18 residues in the CDR3. CDR3 sequence reads: CATSQIFGTSGATNEQFF.

V is TRBV7-2 and J is TRBJ2-1; TCRdb selects TRBD2, and the lack of DNA leaves this call unchecked. The CDR3 is made up of 16 amino acids. Germline V gene lookup returns CDR1 SGHTA and CDR2 FQGNSA. The CDR3: CASSHISVRESGEQFF.

The chain employs TRBV5-1 and TRBJ1-4. The CDR3 is 15 residues long. From germline, CDR1 is SGHRS and CDR2 YFSETQ. The CDR3 protein is CASSLGELASEKLFF.

The rearrangement links TRBV5-1 to TRBJ2-1; checking the TCRdb D call of TRBD2 is not possible without DNA. This CDR3 comprises 18 residues. Per the germline V gene, CDR1 is SGHRS and CDR2 is YFSETQ. The CDR3 reads CASSLGSRGRSSYNEQFF. Filled out from reference TRBV5-1 and TRBJ2-1, the complete variable domain reads KAGVTQTPRYLIKTRGQQVTLSCSPISGHRSVSWYQQTPGQGLQFLFEYFSETQRNKGNFPGRFSGRQFSNSRSEMNVSTLELGDSALYLCASSLGSRGRSSYNEQFFGPGTRLTVL.

The J gene is TRBJ1-1, the V gene TRBV5-1; TCRdb's assignment of TRBD1 cannot be checked, as there is no DNA. Germline V CDR1 and CDR2: SGHRS, YFSETQ. The CDR3 loop spans 13 amino acids. The CDR3 loop is CASSRVMNTEAFF.

V is TRBV5-1 and J is TRBJ2-1. Germline values: CDR1 SGHRS, CDR2 YFSETQ. This CDR3 spans 14 amino acids. The CDR3 sequence is CASSQDSIYNEQFF.

J is TRBJ2-3 and V is TRBV29-1. This CDR3 has 11 residues. CDR1 and CDR2 (germline): SQVTM, ANQGSEA. The CDR3 is CSVEGTDTQYF.

This sequence joins TRBV4-1 and TRBJ2-2; checking the TCRdb D call of TRBD2 is not possible without DNA. The CDR3 totals 17 residues. Germline lookup yields CDR1 MGHRA and CDR2 YSYEKL. CDR3 in amino acids: CASSQRSQAGNTGELFF.

V usage is TRBV6-1 and J usage is TRBJ1-5; TCRdb returns TRBD1, unconfirmable since there is no DNA. Per germline, CDR1 MNHNS and CDR2 SASEGT. The CDR3 spans 16 residues. The CDR3 sequence is CASSAPGGRDNQPQHF.

The rearrangement links TRBV12-3 or TRBV12-4 to TRBJ2-1; TCRdb designates TRBD2, a call that cannot be tested without DNA. The CDR3 consists of 16 residues. CDR3 in amino acids: CASSSAGTSGRNEQFF.

V gene TRBV19 combines with J gene TRBJ2-5. The germline V gene has CDR1 LNHDA and CDR2 SQIVND (reference sequence). This CDR3 is built from 15 residues. The CDR3 loop is CASSIGATFKETQYF.

The chain links TRBV20-1 to TRBJ2-3; the D gene TCRdb calls, TRBD2, cannot be checked with no DNA. CDR1 is DFQATT, CDR2 SNEGSKA, per germline (reference sequence). The length of the CDR3 is 19 residues. CDR3 protein: CSARDRGVLARTSTDTQYF.